These 8 T cell receptor beta chains were sequenced from one sample in a study of T cell changes during pregnancy in multiple sclerosis. The protocol was immunoSEQ multiplex PCR, while the TCRdb copy is restricted to in-frame clones and leaves out a portion. The table has around 77,000 clones, more than 80% seen once. Sequenced here: peripheral blood, sampled in the third trimester of pregnancy. The receptors were gathered from a female donor with multiple sclerosis, enrolled in a pregnancy study.

There are a few counts of this clone. The V and J genes are TRBV30 and TRBJ1-5; TRBD1 is a possible D gene (5 bases). The V end lost 5 bases, the J end lost 3 bases, and 8 bases lay between the germline ends. Germline lookup yields CDR1 GTSNPN and CDR2 SVGIG (reference sequence). The CDR3 loop spans 12 amino acids. For the CDR3, the DNA is TGTGCCTGGGGAGGGGACAATCAGCCCCAGCATTTT. It translates to CAWGGDNQPQHF.

This clone has just one count. This chain uses TRBV4-1 with TRBJ2-7; 10 positions match TRBD1. CDR3 size: 14 residues. Germline trimming cut 4 bases from V and 4 bases from J; bases unmatched to any gene: 4. Germline-derived CDR1 and CDR2 are MGHRA and YSYEKL. CDR3 nucleotide sequence: TGCGCCAGCAGCCCCGGGACAGGGGAATACGAGCAGTACTTC. This codes for CASSPGTGEYEQYF.

The chain is built from TRBV9 and TRBJ2-1, with 8 bases identical to TRBD1. CDR1 is SGDLS and CDR2 is YYNGEE in the germline V gene. Unmatched junction bases numbered 7, after V lost 3 bases and J lost 2 bases. The CDR3 loop spans 16 amino acids. The CDR3 reads CASSELTGGPYNEQFF. CDR3 nucleotides: TGTGCCAGCAGCGAACTTACAGGGGGACCCTACAATGAGCAGTTCTTC.

This clone showed up just a few times. This same CDR3 is encoded by further DNA sequences in the sample. This chain uses TRBV9 with TRBJ1-1, with unresolved D. Trimming took off 4 bases at V and 3 bases at J, with 10 bases between the two ends. Germline CDR1 reads SGDLS; CDR2 reads YYNGEE. The CDR3 is 13 amino acids. As DNA, the CDR3 is TGTGCCAGCAGCCCCCGGAGGGACACTGAAGCTTTCTTT. It translates to CASSPRRDTEAFF. The full variable domain, its missing parts supplied by reference TRBV9 and TRBJ1-1, is DSGVTQTPKHLITATGQRVTLRCSPRSGDLSVYWYQQSLDQGLQFLIQYYNGEERAKGNILERFSAQQFPDLHSELNLSSLELGDSALYFCASSPRRDTEAFFGQGTRLTVV.

V usage is TRBV5-1 and J usage is TRBJ2-5, with 8 nucleotides matching TRBD1. V lost 1 base to trimming and J lost 2 bases; unmatched junction nucleotides: 7. CDR3 length: 16 amino acids. Germline assignment: CDR1 SGHRS and CDR2 YFSETQ. CDR3 in DNA: TGCGCCAGCAGCTTGCCGACCGGACAGGGTCAAGAGACCCAGTACTTC. It translates to CASSLPTGQGQETQYF. The entire variable domain, with the rest obtained from reference TRBV5-1 and TRBJ2-5, is as follows: KAGVTQTPRYLIKTRGQQVTLSCSPISGHRSVSWYQQTPGQGLQFLFEYFSETQRNKGNFPGRFSGRQFSNSRSEMNVSTLELGDSALYLCASSLPTGQGQETQYFGPGTRLLVL.

The chain links TRBV4-1 to TRBJ2-7; D unclear. The germline V gene encodes CDR1 MGHRA and CDR2 YSYEKL. The CDR3 is 14 amino acids. Trimming left V 1 base short and J 0 bases short, with 7 bases between. The CDR3 coding sequence is TGCGCCAGCAGCCAAGGTTCAGTCTCCTACGAGCAGTACTTC. The encoded protein is CASSQGSVSYEQYF.

The chain combines TRBV29-1 with TRBJ1-1; TRBD1 aligns across 7 bases. Germline CDR1 SQVTM, CDR2 ANQGSEA. This CDR3 is built from 17 residues. Losses at the gene ends were 5 bases for V and 0 bases for J; bases not matched to a gene: 15. This chain's CDR3 is CSVLPGTAWGVNTEAFF. The CDR3 DNA reads TGCAGCGTTCTTCCCGGGACAGCTTGGGGTGTGAACACTGAAGCTTTCTTT.

The chain joins TRBV5-6 to TRBJ1-5; the match to TRBD1 covers 8 bases. Germline CDR1 reads SGHDT; CDR2 reads YYEEEE. The CDR3 runs 13 residues. The junction had 3 bases not matched to a gene; V was cut back by 3 bases and J by 7 bases. CDR3 coding DNA: TGTGCCAGCAGCTCGACAGGGGTGCAGCCCCAGCATTTT. Translating gives CASSSTGVQPQHF.